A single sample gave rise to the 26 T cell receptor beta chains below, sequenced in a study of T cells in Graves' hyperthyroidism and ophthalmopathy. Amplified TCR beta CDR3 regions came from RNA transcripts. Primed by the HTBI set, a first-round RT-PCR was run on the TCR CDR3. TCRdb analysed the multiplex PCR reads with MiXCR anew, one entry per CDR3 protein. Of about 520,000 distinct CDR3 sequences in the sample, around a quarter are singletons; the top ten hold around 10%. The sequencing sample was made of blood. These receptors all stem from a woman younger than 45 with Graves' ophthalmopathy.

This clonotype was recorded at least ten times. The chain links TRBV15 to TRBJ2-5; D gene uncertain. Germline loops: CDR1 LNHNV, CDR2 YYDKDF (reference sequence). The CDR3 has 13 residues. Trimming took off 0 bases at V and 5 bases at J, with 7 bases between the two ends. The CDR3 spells CATSRDLRETQYF. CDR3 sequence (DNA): TGTGCCACCAGCAGAGATCTACGGGAGACCCAGTACTTC.

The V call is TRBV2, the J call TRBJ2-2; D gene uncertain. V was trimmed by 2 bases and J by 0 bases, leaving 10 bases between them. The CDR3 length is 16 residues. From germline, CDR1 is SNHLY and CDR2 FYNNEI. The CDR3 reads CASSEMASSNTGELFF. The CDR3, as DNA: TGTGCCAGCAGTGAAATGGCCAGCTCGAACACCGGGGAGCTGTTTTTT.

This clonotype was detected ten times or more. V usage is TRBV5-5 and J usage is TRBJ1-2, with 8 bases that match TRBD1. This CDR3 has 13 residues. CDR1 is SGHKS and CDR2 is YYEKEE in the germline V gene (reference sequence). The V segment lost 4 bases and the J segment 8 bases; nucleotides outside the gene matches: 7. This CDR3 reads CASSPRTGLGYTF. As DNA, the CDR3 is TGTGCCAGCAGCCCGAGGACAGGGTTAGGCTACACCTTC.

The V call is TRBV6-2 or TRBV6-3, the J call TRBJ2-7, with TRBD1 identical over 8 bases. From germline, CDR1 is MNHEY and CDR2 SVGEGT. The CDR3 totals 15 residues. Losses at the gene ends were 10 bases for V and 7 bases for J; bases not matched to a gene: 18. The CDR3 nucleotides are TGTGCCACCAAGGACCCCAGGGGGCTAGAGGAAGAGCAGTACTTC. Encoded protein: CATKDPRGLEEEQYF.

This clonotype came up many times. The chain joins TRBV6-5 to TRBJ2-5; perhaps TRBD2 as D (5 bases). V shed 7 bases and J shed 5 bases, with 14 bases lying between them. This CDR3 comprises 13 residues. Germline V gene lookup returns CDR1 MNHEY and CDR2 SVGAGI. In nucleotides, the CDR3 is TGTGCCAGCAACACATATAGGGAGGAGACCCAGTACTTC. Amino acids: CASNTYREETQYF.

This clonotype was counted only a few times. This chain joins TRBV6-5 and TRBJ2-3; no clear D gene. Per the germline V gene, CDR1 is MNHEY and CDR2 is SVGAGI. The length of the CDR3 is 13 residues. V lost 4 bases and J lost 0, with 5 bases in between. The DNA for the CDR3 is TGTGCCAGCAGTTTCGCTAGCACAGATACGCAGTATTTT. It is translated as CASSFASTDTQYF.

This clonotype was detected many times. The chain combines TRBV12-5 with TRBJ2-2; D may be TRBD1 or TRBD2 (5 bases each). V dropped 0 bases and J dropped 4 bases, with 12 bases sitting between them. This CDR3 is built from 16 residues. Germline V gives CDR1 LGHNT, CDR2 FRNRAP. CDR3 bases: TGTGCTAGTGGTTTGGTACACGGGGCGGGCACCGGGGAGCTGTTTTTT. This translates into CASGLVHGAGTGELFF.

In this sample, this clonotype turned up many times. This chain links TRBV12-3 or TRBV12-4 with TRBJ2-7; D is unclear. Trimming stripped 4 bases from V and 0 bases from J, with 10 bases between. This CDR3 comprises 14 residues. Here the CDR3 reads CASSSFLSSYEQYF. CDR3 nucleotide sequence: TGTGCCAGCAGTTCCTTCCTTAGCTCCTACGAGCAGTACTTC.

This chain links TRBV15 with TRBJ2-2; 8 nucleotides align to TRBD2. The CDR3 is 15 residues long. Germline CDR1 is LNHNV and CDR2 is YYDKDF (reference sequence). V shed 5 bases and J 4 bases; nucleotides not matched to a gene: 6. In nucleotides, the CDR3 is TGTGCCACCAGCCCCAGCGGGGGTTTCACCGGGGAGCTGTTTTTT. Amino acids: CATSPSGGFTGELFF.

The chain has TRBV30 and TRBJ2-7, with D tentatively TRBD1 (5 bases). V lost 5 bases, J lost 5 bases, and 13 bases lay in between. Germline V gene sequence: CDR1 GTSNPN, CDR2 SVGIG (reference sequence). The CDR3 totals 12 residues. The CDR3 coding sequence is TGTGCCTGGCAGGGTCTCAGGCACGAGCAGTACTTC. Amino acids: CAWQGLRHEQYF.

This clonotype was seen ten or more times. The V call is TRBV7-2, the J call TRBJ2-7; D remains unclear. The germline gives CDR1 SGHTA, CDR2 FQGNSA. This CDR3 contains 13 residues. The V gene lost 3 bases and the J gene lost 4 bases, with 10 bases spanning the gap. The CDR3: CASSFPTSYEQYF. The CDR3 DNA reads TGTGCCAGCAGCTTCCCGACATCGTACGAGCAGTACTTC.

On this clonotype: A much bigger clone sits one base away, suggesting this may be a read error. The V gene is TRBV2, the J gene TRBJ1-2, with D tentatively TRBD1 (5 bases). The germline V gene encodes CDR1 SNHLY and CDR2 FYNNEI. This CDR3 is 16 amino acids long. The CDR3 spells CAISEGPAGYVYGYTF. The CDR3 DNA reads TGTGCCATCAGTGAGGGCCCTGCAGGGTATGTCTATGGCTACACCTTC.

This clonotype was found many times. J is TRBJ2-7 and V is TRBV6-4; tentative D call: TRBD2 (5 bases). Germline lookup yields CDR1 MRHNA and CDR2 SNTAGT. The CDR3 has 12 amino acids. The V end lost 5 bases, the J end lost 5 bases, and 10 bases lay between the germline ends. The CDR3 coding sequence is TGTGCCAGCAGTTGGGAGTTTCACGAGCAGTACTTC. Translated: CASSWEFHEQYF.

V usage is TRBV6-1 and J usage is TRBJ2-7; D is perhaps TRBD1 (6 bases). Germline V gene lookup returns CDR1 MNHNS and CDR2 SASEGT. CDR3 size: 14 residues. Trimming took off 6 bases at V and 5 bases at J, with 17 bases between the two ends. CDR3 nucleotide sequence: TGTGCCAGCAGGAAACAGGGTAACAGCCACGAGCAGTACTTC. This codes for CASRKQGNSHEQYF.

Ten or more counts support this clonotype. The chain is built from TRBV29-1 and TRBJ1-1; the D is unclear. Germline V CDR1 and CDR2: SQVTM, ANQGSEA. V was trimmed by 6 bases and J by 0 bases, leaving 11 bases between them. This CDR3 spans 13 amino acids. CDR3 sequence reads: CSVQKTVNTEAFF. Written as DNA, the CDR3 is TGCAGCGTCCAAAAGACGGTGAACACTGAAGCTTTCTTT. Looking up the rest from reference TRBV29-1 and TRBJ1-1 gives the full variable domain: SAVISQKPSRDICQRGTSLTIQCQVDSQVTMMFWYRQQPGQSLTLIATANQGSEATYESGFVIDKFPISRPNLTFSTLTVSNMSPEDSSIYLCSVQKTVNTEAFFGQGTRLTVV.

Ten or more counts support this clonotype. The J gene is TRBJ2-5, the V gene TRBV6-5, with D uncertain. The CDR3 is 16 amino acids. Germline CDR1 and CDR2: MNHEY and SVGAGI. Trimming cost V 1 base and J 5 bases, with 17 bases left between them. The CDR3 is CASSYFSGLRSETQYF. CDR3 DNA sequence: TGTGCCAGCAGTTACTTTTCCGGGCTACGTTCCGAGACCCAGTACTTC.

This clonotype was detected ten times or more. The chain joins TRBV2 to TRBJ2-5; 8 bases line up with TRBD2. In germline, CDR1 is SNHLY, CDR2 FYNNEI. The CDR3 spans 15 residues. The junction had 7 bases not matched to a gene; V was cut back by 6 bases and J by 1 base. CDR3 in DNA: TGTGCCAGCAGAGAGACTAGCGCCCCCCAAGAGACCCAGTACTTC. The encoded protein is CASRETSAPQETQYF.

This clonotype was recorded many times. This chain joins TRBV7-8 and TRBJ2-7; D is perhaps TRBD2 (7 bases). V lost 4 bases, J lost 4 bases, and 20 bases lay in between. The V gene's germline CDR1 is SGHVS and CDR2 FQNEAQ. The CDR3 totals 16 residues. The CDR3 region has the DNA TGTGCCAGCAGCTCGACCGGGGGGCGAGACTCTTACGAGCAGTACTTC. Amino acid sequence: CASSSTGGRDSYEQYF.

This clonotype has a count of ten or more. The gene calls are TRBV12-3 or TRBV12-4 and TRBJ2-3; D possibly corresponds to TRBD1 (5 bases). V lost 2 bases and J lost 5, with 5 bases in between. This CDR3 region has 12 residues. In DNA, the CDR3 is TGTGCCAGCAGTTTAAGGGGAGATACGCAGTATTTT. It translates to CASSLRGDTQYF.

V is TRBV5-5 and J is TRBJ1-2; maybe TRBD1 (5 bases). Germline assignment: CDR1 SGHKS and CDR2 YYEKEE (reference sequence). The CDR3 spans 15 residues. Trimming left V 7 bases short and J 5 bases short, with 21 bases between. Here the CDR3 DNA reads TGTGCCAGCCTTTATCGGGGCAACGGAAAGTATGGCTACACCTTC. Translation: CASLYRGNGKYGYTF.

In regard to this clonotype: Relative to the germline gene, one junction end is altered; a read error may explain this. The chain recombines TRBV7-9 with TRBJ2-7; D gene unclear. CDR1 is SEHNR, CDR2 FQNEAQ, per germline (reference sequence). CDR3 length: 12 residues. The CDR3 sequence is CAGSSDGYEQYF. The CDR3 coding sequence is TGTGCCGGCAGCTCGGACGGCTACGAGCAGTACTTC.

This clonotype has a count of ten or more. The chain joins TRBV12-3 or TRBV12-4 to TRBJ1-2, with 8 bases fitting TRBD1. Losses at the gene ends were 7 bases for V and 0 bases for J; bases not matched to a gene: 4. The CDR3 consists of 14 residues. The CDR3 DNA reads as TGTGCCAGCACACGGGACAGGCCTAACTATGGCTACACCTTC. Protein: CASTRDRPNYGYTF.

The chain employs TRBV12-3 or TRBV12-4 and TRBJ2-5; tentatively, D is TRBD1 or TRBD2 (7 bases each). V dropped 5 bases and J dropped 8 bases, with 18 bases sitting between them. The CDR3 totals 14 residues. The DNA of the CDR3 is TGTGCCAGCAGTCAGGGGGGGGGGCCCCAAACCCAGTACTTC. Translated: CASSQGGGPQTQYF.

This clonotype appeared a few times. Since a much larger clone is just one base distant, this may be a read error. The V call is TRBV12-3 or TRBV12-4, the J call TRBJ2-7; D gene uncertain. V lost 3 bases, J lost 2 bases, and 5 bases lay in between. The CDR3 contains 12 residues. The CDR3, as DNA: TGTGCCAGCAGTTTCGCCCCCTACGAGCAGTACTTC. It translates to CASSFAPYEQYF.

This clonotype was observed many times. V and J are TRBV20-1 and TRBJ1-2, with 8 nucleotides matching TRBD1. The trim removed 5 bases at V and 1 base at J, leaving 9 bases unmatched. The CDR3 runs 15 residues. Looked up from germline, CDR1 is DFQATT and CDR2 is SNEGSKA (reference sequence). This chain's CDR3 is CSAPRVDRGNYGYTF. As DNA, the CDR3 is TGCAGTGCTCCTAGAGTTGACAGGGGTAACTATGGCTACACCTTC.

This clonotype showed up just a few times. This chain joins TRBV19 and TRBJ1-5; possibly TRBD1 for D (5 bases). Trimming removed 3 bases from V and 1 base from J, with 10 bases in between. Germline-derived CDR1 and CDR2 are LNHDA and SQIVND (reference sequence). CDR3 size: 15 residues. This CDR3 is CASSIGGSSNQPQHF. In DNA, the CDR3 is TGTGCCAGTAGTATCGGGGGTAGCAGCAATCAGCCCCAGCATTTT. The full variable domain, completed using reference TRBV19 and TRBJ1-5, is DGGITQSPKYLFRKEGQNVTLSCEQNLNHDAMYWYRQDPGQGLRLIYYSQIVNDFQKGDIAEGYSVSREKKESFPLTVTSAQKNPTAFYLCASSIGGSSNQPQHFGDGTRLSIL.